Listed below are T cell receptor beta chains from one sample, sequenced in a study of blood T cell repertoires in COVID-19. Generated by immunoSEQ multiplex PCR, the TCRdb table keeps only in-frame clones and is missing some. In the table there are 400,000 to 450,000 clones, 75% to 90% of which are singletons. Sequencing input: PBMCs or T cells enriched from blood (not recorded which). Receptors originate from a man aged 30-40 years who had recovered from COVID-19. The CDR3 runs from the conserved cysteine through the conserved F or W. A D gene is named only where the DNA matches it firmly. Only part of the rows carry a size: once, few, many, or a class if the clone is expanded.

clone_size j_call v_call d_call cdr3_aa cdr3_nt
NA TRBJ2-2 TRBV7-9 TRBD2 CASSLGTRETGELFF TGTGCCAGCAGCTTAGGGACTAGAGAGACCGGGGAGCTGTTTTTT
NA TRBJ2-2 TRBV5-1 NA CASSSRLGGTGELFF TGCGCCAGCAGCTCCCGACTAGGAGGCACCGGGGAGCTGTTTTTT
NA TRBJ1-6 TRBV5-6 TRBD1 CASSLTGGGSPLHF TGTGCCAGCAGCTTGACAGGGGGAGGATCACCCCTCCACTTT
once TRBJ1-1 TRBV5-1 NA CASSAGGHVNTEAFF TGCGCCAGCAGCGCGGGGGGGCATGTGAACACTGAAGCTTTCTTT
once TRBJ1-1 TRBV5-1 NA CASSLAEDSKTEAFF TGCGCCAGCAGCTTGGCCGAGGATAGTAAGACTGAAGCTTTCTTT
NA TRBJ2-7 TRBV19 NA CASSMSMERWVEQYF TGTGCCAGTAGTATGTCCATGGAGCGTTGGGTCGAGCAGTACTTC
NA TRBJ1-5 TRBV9 TRBD1 CASSATGGNNQPQHF TGTGCCAGCAGCGCGACAGGGGGTAACAATCAGCCCCAGCATTTT
NA TRBJ1-2 TRBV29-1 NA CSVELQGGGYTF TGCAGCGTTGAATTACAGGGTGGCGGCTACACCTTC
NA TRBJ2-3 TRBV4-1 TRBD2 CASSPSLNGRAAADTQYF TGCGCCAGCAGCCCAAGCCTTAATGGGAGGGCCGCCGCAGATACGCAGTATTTT
NA TRBJ2-2 TRBV30 NA CAWSGVSHTGELFF TGTGCCTGGAGTGGTGTCTCCCACACCGGGGAGCTGTTTTTT
once TRBJ2-5 TRBV29-1 NA CSVATSMETQYF TGCAGCGTTGCAACATCCATGGAGACCCAGTACTTC
NA TRBJ1-3 TRBV25-1 NA CASSETVKPTGNTIYF TGTGCCAGCAGTGAAACGGTAAAACCTACTGGAAACACCATATATTTT
NA TRBJ2-2 TRBV11-2 TRBD2 CASSLGRAGAGELFF TGTGCCAGCAGCCTGGGGAGAGCGGGAGCCGGGGAGCTGTTTTTT
NA TRBJ2-3 TRBV28 TRBD1 CASSYSGQGADTQYF TGTGCCAGCAGCTACTCGGGACAGGGGGCAGATACGCAGTATTTT
NA TRBJ1-1 TRBV12-3/TRBV12-4 NA CASSLKREAFF TGTGCCAGCAGTTTAAAGAGGGAAGCTTTCTTT
once TRBJ2-7 TRBV7-9 NA CASSLADREHEQYF TGTGCCAGCAGCTTAGCTGACAGAGAGCACGAGCAGTACTTC
many TRBJ2-2 TRBV29-1 TRBD2 CSGRREGTGELFF TGCAGCGGACGACGGGAGGGCACCGGGGAGCTGTTTTTT
NA TRBJ2-5 TRBV5-1 NA CASSPDVSGGVETQYF TGCGCCAGCAGCCCGGATGTCTCCGGGGGAGTAGAGACCCAGTACTTC
NA TRBJ2-7 TRBV28 TRBD1 CASSLGQYEQYF TGTGCCAGCAGTTTGGGACAGTACGAGCAGTACTTC
NA TRBJ1-1 TRBV5-6 NA CASSLVEADSAFF TGTGCCAGCAGCTTGGTAGAGGCTGACTCTGCTTTCTTT
NA TRBJ1-1 TRBV7-3 NA CASSLGGPTEAFF TGTGCCAGCAGCCTAGGTGGTCCAACCGAAGCTTTCTTT
NA TRBJ1-2 TRBV19 TRBD1 CASQTFGQGYGYTF TGTGCCAGCCAAACCTTTGGACAGGGCTATGGCTACACCTTC
NA TRBJ1-2 TRBV28 TRBD1 CASTGTGGFNGYTF TGTGCCAGCACGGGGACAGGGGGCTTTAATGGCTACACCTTC
NA TRBJ1-6 TRBV28 TRBD1 CASSLPWTGADNSPLHF TGTGCCAGCAGTCTCCCTTGGACAGGGGCGGATAATTCACCCCTCCACTTT
NA TRBJ2-1 TRBV5-4 TRBD2 CASSWSGTSGNEQFF TGTGCCAGCAGCTGGTCTGGGACTAGCGGGAATGAGCAGTTCTTC
NA TRBJ2-2 TRBV5-1 NA CASSLDRLARAGELFF TGCGCCAGCAGCTTGGATAGGCTAGCGAGGGCCGGGGAGCTGTTTTTT
NA TRBJ2-4 TRBV7-3 NA CASSLRGGYENIQYF TGTGCCAGCAGCTTAAGGGGAGGATATGAAAACATTCAGTACTTC
NA TRBJ2-5 TRBV13 TRBD2 CASSSGLGETQYF TGTGCCAGCAGCTCGGGACTAGGAGAGACCCAGTACTTC
NA TRBJ1-2 TRBV19 NA CASTQGIYGYTF TGTGCCAGTACTCAGGGGATCTATGGCTACACCTTC
few TRBJ2-3 TRBV30 TRBD2 CAWSVLAGAADTQYF TGTGCCTGGAGTGTGTTAGCGGGAGCGGCAGATACGCAGTATTTT
NA TRBJ1-2 TRBV2 NA CASSEAQGANYGYTF TGTGCCAGCAGTGAAGCACAGGGAGCTAACTATGGCTACACCTTC
NA TRBJ2-2 TRBV28 TRBD1 CATLPGTANTGELFF TGTGCTACCCTACCCGGGACAGCGAACACCGGGGAGCTGTTTTTT
NA TRBJ2-7 TRBV13 TRBD1 CASSPGTGDYEQYF TGTGCCAGCAGCCCCGGGACAGGGGACTACGAGCAGTACTTC
NA TRBJ2-3 TRBV7-9 TRBD1 CASSLRDRVKDTQYF TGTGCCAGCAGCCTCCGGGACAGGGTCAAAGATACGCAGTATTTT
NA TRBJ1-2 TRBV18 NA CASSPSPTSGGYTF TGTGCCAGCTCCCCCTCTCCAACGTCGGGAGGCTACACCTTC
NA TRBJ1-1 TRBV5-4 TRBD1 CASSFGTDLTEAFF TGTGCCAGCAGCTTCGGGACAGACCTCACTGAAGCTTTCTTT
NA TRBJ2-7 TRBV18 TRBD2 CASSLGTSYEQYF TGTGCCAGCTCACTAGGGACTAGCTACGAGCAGTACTTC
NA TRBJ1-3 TRBV27 TRBD1 CASSAGTGPGNTIYF TGTGCCAGCAGTGCCGGGACAGGGCCCGGAAACACCATATATTTT
NA TRBJ2-1 TRBV4-2 TRBD1 CASSHDRGRLDEQFF TGTGCCAGCAGCCACGACAGGGGGCGCCTGGATGAGCAGTTCTTC
NA TRBJ2-1 TRBV4-2 NA CASSQESFIRAQFF TGTGCCAGCAGCCAAGAAAGTTTTATCAGGGCACAGTTCTTC
NA TRBJ1-3 TRBV30 TRBD1 CAWSPGQGAWNTIYF TGTGCCTGGAGCCCGGGACAGGGGGCATGGAACACCATATATTTT
NA TRBJ2-5 TRBV25-1 NA CASSGSLGTHQETQYF TGTGCCAGCAGTGGGAGTTTGGGGACACACCAAGAGACCCAGTACTTC
NA TRBJ2-5 TRBV5-1 NA CASSLASGGETQYF TGCGCCAGCAGCTTGGCCTCAGGCGGGGAGACCCAGTACTTC
NA TRBJ1-5 TRBV10-3 NA CAIRRDSNQPQHF TGTGCCATCAGGCGGGATAGCAATCAGCCCCAGCATTTT
NA TRBJ2-3 TRBV28 TRBD2 CASSLILAAGDLSDTQYF TGTGCCAGCAGTTTAATTTTGGCAGCGGGAGATCTCTCAGATACGCAGTATTTT
NA TRBJ2-3 TRBV18 NA CASSPGGNTDTQYF TGTGCCAGCTCCCCCGGGGGAAACACAGATACGCAGTATTTT
NA TRBJ2-7 TRBV12-5 TRBD1 CASGEGGPYEQYF TGTGCTAGTGGCGAAGGGGGCCCCTACGAGCAGTACTTC
NA TRBJ2-7 TRBV2 TRBD1 CASSDGTDYEQYF TGTGCCAGCAGTGACGGGACAGACTACGAGCAGTACTTC
few TRBJ1-5 TRBV28 NA CASSTRHRVGQPQHF TGTGCCAGCAGTACAAGACACAGGGTTGGTCAGCCCCAGCATTTT
NA TRBJ2-1 TRBV18 TRBD2 CASSGLAGGPEQFF TGTGCCAGCTCAGGACTAGCGGGAGGGCCCGAGCAGTTCTTC
once TRBJ2-7 TRBV30 NA CAWNGGRDEQYF TGTGCCTGGAACGGCGGCCGGGACGAGCAGTACTTC